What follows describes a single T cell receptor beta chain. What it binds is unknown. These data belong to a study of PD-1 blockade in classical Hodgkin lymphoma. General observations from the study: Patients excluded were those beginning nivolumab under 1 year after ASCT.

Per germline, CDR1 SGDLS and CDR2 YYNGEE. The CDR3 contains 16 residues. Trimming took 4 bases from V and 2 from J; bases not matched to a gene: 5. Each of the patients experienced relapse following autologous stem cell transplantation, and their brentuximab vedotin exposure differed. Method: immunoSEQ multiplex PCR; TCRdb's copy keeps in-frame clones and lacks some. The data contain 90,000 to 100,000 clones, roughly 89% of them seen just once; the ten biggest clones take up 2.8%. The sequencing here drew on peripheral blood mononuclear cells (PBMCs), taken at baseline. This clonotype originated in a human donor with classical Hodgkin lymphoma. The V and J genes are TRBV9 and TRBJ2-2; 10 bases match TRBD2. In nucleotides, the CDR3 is TGTGCCAGCAGCCCAGGGACTAGCGTAAACACCGGGGAGCTGTTTTTT. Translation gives CASSPGTSVNTGELFF.